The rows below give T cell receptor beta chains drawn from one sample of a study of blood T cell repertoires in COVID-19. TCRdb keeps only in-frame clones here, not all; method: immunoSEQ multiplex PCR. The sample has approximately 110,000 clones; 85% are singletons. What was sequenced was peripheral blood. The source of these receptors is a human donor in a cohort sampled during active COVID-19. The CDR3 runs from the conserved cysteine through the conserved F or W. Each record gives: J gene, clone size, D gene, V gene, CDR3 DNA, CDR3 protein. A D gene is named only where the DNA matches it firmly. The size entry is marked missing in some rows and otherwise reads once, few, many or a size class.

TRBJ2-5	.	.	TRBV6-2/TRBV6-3	TGTGCCAGCAGTTACTCGTGGGCAAGGCAAGAGACCCAGTACTTC	CASSYSWARQETQYF
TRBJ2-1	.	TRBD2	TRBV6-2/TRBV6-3	TGTGCCAGCAGTTACTCGCCTAGCGGGGGGTGGTACAATGAGCAGTTCTTC	CASSYSPSGGWYNEQFF
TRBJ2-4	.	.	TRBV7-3	TGTGCCAGCAGCTTAGTGAGAGGAGCCAAAAACATTCAGTACTTC	CASSLVRGAKNIQYF
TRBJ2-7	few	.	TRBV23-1	TGCGCCAGCAGTCCCCAAGGGGGGGGGCCCACCTACGAGCAGTACTTC	CASSPQGGGPTYEQYF
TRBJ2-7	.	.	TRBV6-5	TGTGCCAGCAGTACCCACGGGGTGTCTAACGAGCAGTACTTC	CASSTHGVSNEQYF
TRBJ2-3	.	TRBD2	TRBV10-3	TGTGCCATCAGTGTGACTAGCGGGGGGGCAGATACGCAGTATTTT	CAISVTSGGADTQYF
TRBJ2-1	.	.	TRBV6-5	TGTGCCAGCAGTAAACGGGACACGTACAATGAGCAGTTCTTC	CASSKRDTYNEQFF
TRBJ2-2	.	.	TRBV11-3	TGTGCCAGCAGTGCGGGGATCGGGGAGCTGTTTTTT	CASSAGIGELFF
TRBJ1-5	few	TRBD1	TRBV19	TGTGCCACCTCAAATGGGGAGACAGGGGGTAGCAATCAGCCCCAGCATTTT	CATSNGETGGSNQPQHF
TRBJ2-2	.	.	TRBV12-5	TGTGCTAGTGGTTTGGTACGGGGTAGGGACACCGGGGAGCTGTTTTTT	CASGLVRGRDTGELFF
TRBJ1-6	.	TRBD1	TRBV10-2	TGCGCCAGCTGGACAGGGAGCTCCTATAATTCACCCCTCCACTTT	CASWTGSSYNSPLHF
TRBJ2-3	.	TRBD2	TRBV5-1	TGCGCCAGCAGCTGGACAGCGGGGGGTTACACAGATACGCAGTATTTT	CASSWTAGGYTDTQYF
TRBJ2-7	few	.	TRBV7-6	TGTGCCAGCAGCACCTCACAGGGCGGCGAGCAGTACTTC	CASSTSQGGEQYF
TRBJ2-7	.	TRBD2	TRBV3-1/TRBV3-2	TGTGCCAGCAGCCCCAGACTAGCGGGGGCCCCCTCCGAGCAGTACTTC	CASSPRLAGAPSEQYF
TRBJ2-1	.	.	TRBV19	TGTGCCAGTAGTATAGTCGGGGGAATCTACAATGAGCAGTTCTTC	CASSIVGGIYNEQFF
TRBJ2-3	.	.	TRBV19	TGTGCCAGTAGTATATTCGGGGTAGCAGATACGCAGTATTTT	CASSIFGVADTQYF
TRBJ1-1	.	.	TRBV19	TGTGCCAGTAGTCCCCAGGTCAAGAACACTGAAGCTTTCTTT	CASSPQVKNTEAFF
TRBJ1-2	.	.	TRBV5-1	TGCGCCAGCAGCTTAACACCAGGGAACTCCTATGGCTACACCTTC	CASSLTPGNSYGYTF
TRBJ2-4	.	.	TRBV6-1	TGTGCCAGCAGTGAATGGAGTAACCAAAACATTCAGTACTTC	CASSEWSNQNIQYF
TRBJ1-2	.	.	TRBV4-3	TGCGCCAGCAGCCAAGTAGGTTCCGGGATACGCGGCTACACCTTC	CASSQVGSGIRGYTF
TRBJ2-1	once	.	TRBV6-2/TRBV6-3	TGTGCCAGCAGTTCGGACTGGGCTAATGAGCAGTTCTTC	CASSSDWANEQFF
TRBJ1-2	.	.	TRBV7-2	TGTGCCAGCAGCTCATCCAGCAGGCCACGAGCTCTTAACTATGGCTACACCTTC	CASSSSSRPRALNYGYTF
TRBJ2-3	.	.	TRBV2	TGTGCCAGCAATGTCCCAGGGTTTGGTACGCAGTATTTT	CASNVPGFGTQYF
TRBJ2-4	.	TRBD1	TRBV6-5	TGTGCCAGCACCCGACAGGGTAGGGGGAACATTCAGTACTTC	CASTRQGRGNIQYF
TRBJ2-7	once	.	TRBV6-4	TGTGCCAGCAGTGACAAGGGGCCCCCGTTCCCCCTTACCTACGAGCAGTACTTC	CASSDKGPPFPLTYEQYF